This passage covers 10 T cell receptor beta chains from one sample sequenced in a study of siplizumab effects on memory and regulatory T cells. Method: immunoSEQ multiplex PCR; TCRdb's copy keeps in-frame clones and lacks some. In the table there are 90,000 to 110,000 clones, 92% of which are singletons. The material sequenced was Tregs sorted from blood. These receptors all stem from a human donor in good health.

This clone was detected only once. The same CDR3 also results from other DNA sequences found in this sample. The rearrangement joins TRBV18 to TRBJ1-1; perhaps TRBD1 as D (5 bases). The ends were cut back, 3 bases at V and 2 bases at J, with 10 bases in the middle. Germline V gene sequence: CDR1 KGHSH, CDR2 LQKENI. The CDR3 contains 14 residues. The CDR3 DNA sequence: TGTGCCAGCTCACCTCCAGGGCGCAACACTGAAGCTTTCTTT. Translation gives CASSPPGRNTEAFF.

V is TRBV4-2 and J is TRBJ1-5; tentatively, D is TRBD1 (5 bases). The CDR3 has 14 amino acids. Between the trimmed V and J ends, which lost 3 bases and 1 base, there was a span of 7 bases. Germline CDR1 LGHNA, CDR2 YNFKEQ. CDR3 sequence: CASSQTASNQPQHF. As DNA, the CDR3 is TGTGCCAGCAGCCAGACAGCGAGCAATCAGCCCCAGCATTTT.

The chain uses TRBV2 and TRBJ1-5; unclear D gene. The germline V and J ends were trimmed by 4 bases and 4 bases, with 14 bases remaining between them. Germline V gives CDR1 SNHLY, CDR2 FYNNEI. The CDR3 has 15 amino acids. The CDR3 region is CASSAGGGTNQPQHF. The CDR3 bases are TGTGCCAGCAGTGCAGGAGGAGGTACGAATCAGCCCCAGCATTTT.

This chain connects TRBV7-2 to TRBJ1-2; TRBD1 aligns across 7 bases. After removal of 5 bases from V and 0 bases from J, the junction contained 9 bases not matched to a gene. Germline values: CDR1 SGHTA, CDR2 FQGNSA. The CDR3 is 16 amino acids. The CDR3 DNA sequence: TGTGCCAGCAGCCAACGGACAGGTTTTTCTAACTATGGCTACACCTTC. Protein sequence: CASSQRTGFSNYGYTF.

V usage is TRBV4-1 and J usage is TRBJ2-3, with TRBD2 matching over 8 bases. Trimming removed 4 bases from V and 2 bases from J; junction bases left unmatched: 11. CDR1 and CDR2 from the germline V gene are MGHRA and YSYEKL. The CDR3 has 17 amino acids. The chain's CDR3 is CASSPPHGGALTDTQYF. DNA of the CDR3: TGCGCCAGCAGCCCCCCCCACGGGGGGGCTCTCACAGATACGCAGTATTTT.

The V call is TRBV12-5, the J call TRBJ2-7; no clear D. The CDR3 covers 14 residues. CDR1 LGHNT and CDR2 FRNRAP come from the germline V gene. Trimming removed 4 bases from V and 4 bases from J, with 14 bases in between. CDR3 in DNA: TGTGCTAGTGGTTCGGCTAGGGTTTCGTACGAGCAGTACTTC. Translating gives CASGSARVSYEQYF. Full variable domain (missing parts from reference TRBV12-5 and TRBJ2-7): DARVTQTPRHKVTEMGQEVTMRCQPILGHNTVFWYRQTMMQGLELLAYFRNRAPLDDSGMPKDRFSAEMPDATLATLKIQPSEPRDSAVYFCASGSARVSYEQYFGPGTRLTVT.

The chain couples TRBV5-1 to TRBJ2-1; a weak D match, TRBD1 (5 bases). Germline CDR1 and CDR2: SGHRS and YFSETQ. CDR3 length equals 14 residues. V shed 8 bases and J shed 3 bases, with 15 bases lying between them. This chain's CDR3 is CASAPGSNYNEQFF. The CDR3 region has the DNA TGCGCCAGTGCTCCAGGGTCTAACTACAATGAGCAGTTCTTC.

The chain has TRBV10-3 and TRBJ2-5, with D possibly being TRBD1 (6 bases). The length of the CDR3 is 14 residues. V dropped 0 bases and J dropped 9 bases, with 14 bases sitting between them. CDR1 and CDR2 (germline): ENHRY, SYGVKD. The CDR3, as DNA: TGTGCCATCAGTGAGTCGGGGTTCAGGGGAGCCCAGTACTTC. Translation gives CAISESGFRGAQYF.

CDR3 in DNA: TGTGCCAGCCGAGGGGACAGGGGGCGTCACACCGGGGAGCTGTTTTTT. Translated: CASRGDRGRHTGELFF. This sequence joins TRBV2 and TRBJ2-2; 12 bases are a match to TRBD1. V dropped 8 bases and J dropped 3; count of bases not matched to a gene: 7. Germline V gives CDR1 SNHLY, CDR2 FYNNEI. CDR3 length: 16 amino acids.

The chain couples TRBV9 to TRBJ2-3, with a tentative D call TRBD2 (6 bases). The CDR3 contains 14 residues. CDR1 SGDLS and CDR2 YYNGEE come from the germline V gene. V lost 2 bases to trimming and J lost 5 bases, with 12 bases between them. The CDR3 loop reads CASSVGRLEDTQYF. The DNA for the CDR3 is TGTGCCAGCAGCGTTGGGAGGCTGGAAGATACGCAGTATTTT. Complete variable domain (other parts from reference TRBV9 and TRBJ2-3): DSGVTQTPKHLITATGQRVTLRCSPRSGDLSVYWYQQSLDQGLQFLIQYYNGEERAKGNILERFSAQQFPDLHSELNLSSLELGDSALYFCASSVGRLEDTQYFGPGTRLTVL.